This is a list of T cell receptor beta chains from one sample in a study of T-cell reconstitution after alpha-beta-depleted transplantation in children. TCRdb fed the PCR reads into MiXCR, producing one record per CDR3 protein. The sample carries approximately 420,000 distinct CDR3 sequences, roughly a tenth recorded once. Material: PBMCs from the stem cell graft donor, obtained from the stem cell graft. The source of these receptors is a human donor who donated a stem cell graft to a child with acute myeloid leukemia. Each CDR3 is given with its conserved first and last residue. The D gene is left open where the match is weak. Size is omitted from some rows. Given values are once, few, many or a class for expanded clones.

TGTGCCAGCAGTTACTCGGACCCCCCGGAGACCCAGTACTTC	CASSYSDPPETQYF	many	TRBV6-5	TRBJ2-5	NA
TGCGCCAGCAGCTGGGGACCTGACCGGGGTAGCAATCAGCCCCAGCATTTT	CASSWGPDRGSNQPQHF	NA	TRBV5-1	TRBJ1-5	NA
TGTGCCAGCACCGAAGGGGGCCCCGGTACCGGGGAGCTGTTTTTT	CASTEGGPGTGELFF	few	TRBV2	TRBJ2-2	TRBD1
TGTGCCAGCAGCTTCCCCAGGGGAAACACTGAAGCTTTCTTT	CASSFPRGNTEAFF	NA	TRBV5-5	TRBJ1-1	NA
TGCAGCGTTGGCCGGGGGGACACCGGGGAGCTGTTTTTT	CSVGRGDTGELFF	NA	TRBV29-1	TRBJ2-2	TRBD2
TGTGCCAGCAGTTACCGACAGGGGGCTACTCAGCCCCAGCATTTT	CASSYRQGATQPQHF	few	TRBV6-5	TRBJ1-5	TRBD1
TGTGCCAGCAGCCCTCATCCGGGACAGGGTGAGAATGAGCAGTTCTTC	CASSPHPGQGENEQFF	few	TRBV9	TRBJ2-1	TRBD1
TGTGCCAGCTCACCACTAGCGGGTTCGCCCAGCACAGATACGCAGTATTTT	CASSPLAGSPSTDTQYF	few	TRBV18	TRBJ2-3	TRBD2
TGTGCCAGCAGTTTGTTAGTACAGGAGGCACACAATCAGCCCCAGCATTTT	CASSLLVQEAHNQPQHF	NA	TRBV12-3/TRBV12-4	TRBJ1-5	NA
TGTGCCAGCAGTGAAGATTCACCCCTCCACTTT	CASSEDSPLHF	few	TRBV6-1	TRBJ1-6	NA
TGCAGTGCTTCTAGACTAGCGGGAGGGTCTAGCACAGATACGCAGTATTTT	CSASRLAGGSSTDTQYF	NA	TRBV20-1	TRBJ2-3	TRBD2
TGTGCCAGCAGCTTTCAGACAGGGGTTAATGAAAAACTGTTTTTT	CASSFQTGVNEKLFF	NA	TRBV7-2	TRBJ1-4	TRBD1
TGCAGTGCTAGAGATGGAGGGGGCCACGGACTAGCGGGAGGGCCCGGGGAGACCCAGTACTTC	CSARDGGGHGLAGGPGETQYF	many	TRBV20-1	TRBJ2-5	TRBD2
TGCAGTGCTAGGCCGGACCCGAACACTGAAGCTTTCTTT	CSARPDPNTEAFF	NA	TRBV20-1	TRBJ1-1	NA
TGTGCGAGCAGTTACTCTCCACCTACAGGGGTAGTGGTGTACAATGAGCAGTTCTTC	CASSYSPPTGVVVYNEQFF	NA	TRBV6-5	TRBJ2-1	TRBD1
TGTGCCAGCAGCTTACAGGGTTTGGCCGGGGAGCTGTTTTTT	CASSLQGLAGELFF	many	TRBV7-3	TRBJ2-2	NA
TGCAGAGCTACAAGACAGGGGGAAGTTTCGGCGGGAGGAAAGACCCAGTACTTC	CRATRQGEVSAGGKTQYF	NA	TRBV20-1	TRBJ2-5	NA
TGCAGTGATGGCAATACCGCCATCGAGAGCTCCTACAATGAGCAGTTCTTC	CSDGNTAIESSYNEQFF	once	TRBV20-1	TRBJ2-1	NA
TGCGCCAGCAGCTTGGATGGGACTAGCGGCTCCTACAATGAGCAGTTCTTC	CASSLDGTSGSYNEQFF	NA	TRBV5-1	TRBJ2-1	TRBD2
TGTGCCAGCAGCCTGACAGGGGCTTGGGATTCACCCCTCCACTTT	CASSLTGAWDSPLHF	few	TRBV7-9	TRBJ1-6	TRBD1
TGCGCCAGCAGATGGGCGGGATTAACCTACGAGCAGTACTTC	CASRWAGLTYEQYF	NA	TRBV5-1	TRBJ2-7	NA
TGCAGTGCTAGGCCCGGGACCCACAATGAGCAGTTCTTC	CSARPGTHNEQFF	NA	TRBV20-1	TRBJ2-1	NA
TGCAGCGTTGGCCCGGGGGGAGGGATCGCAGATACGCAGTATTTT	CSVGPGGGIADTQYF	NA	TRBV29-1	TRBJ2-3	TRBD2
TGTGCCAGCAGCTGGGGACTACAGAACACCGGGGAGCTGTTTTTT	CASSWGLQNTGELFF	NA	TRBV7-2	TRBJ2-2	TRBD2
TGCGCCAGCAGCCAAGAACCGGGACTAGCGGGAGCAGAGCAGTTCTTC	CASSQEPGLAGAEQFF	few	TRBV4-3	TRBJ2-1	TRBD2
TGTGCCAGCAGCCAAGATCCGCAGGGGTTCGATGAAAAACTGTTTTTT	CASSQDPQGFDEKLFF	few	TRBV4-2	TRBJ1-4	NA
TGTGCCAGCAGTGCCGCCCCCCTCGGCACCGGGGAGCTGTTTTTT	CASSAAPLGTGELFF	few	TRBV12-3/TRBV12-4	TRBJ2-2	NA
TGCAGTGCCGTGAGTGACGAGGATGTCCAAGAGACCCAGTACTTC	CSAVSDEDVQETQYF	many	TRBV20-1	TRBJ2-5	NA
TGCAGTGTCCCCCGAGGGGACGGAAACACCATATATTTT	CSVPRGDGNTIYF	NA	TRBV20-1	TRBJ1-3	NA
TGCGCCAGCAGCTCCCCGCAGATTCTGGGGCAGTACTTC	CASSSPQILGQYF	NA	TRBV5-1	TRBJ2-7	NA
TGTGCCAGCAGTGGGCCACCCTACCAAGAGACCCAGTACTTC	CASSGPPYQETQYF	few	TRBV28	TRBJ2-5	NA
TGTGCCAGCAGTTTGCCGGACAGTAGTAACTATGGCTACACCTTC	CASSLPDSSNYGYTF	many	TRBV12-3/TRBV12-4	TRBJ1-2	NA
TGTGCCAGCAGCTTAGTGGCAGGGGACAGTTTATACAATGAGCAGTTCTTC	CASSLVAGDSLYNEQFF	NA	TRBV7-8	TRBJ2-1	TRBD1
TGCGCCAGCAGCTTGCCAGGGGCGGTATATGGCTACACCTTC	CASSLPGAVYGYTF	NA	TRBV5-1	TRBJ1-2	NA
TGCGCCAGCCGAGGAGATCTTGCTAGCAGTGCTGAGCAGTTCTTC	CASRGDLASSAEQFF	few	TRBV5-1	TRBJ2-1	NA
TGTGCCAGCAGTTACCTCAACGGGACTAGCGGGAAAGTGGAGACCCAGTACTTC	CASSYLNGTSGKVETQYF	NA	TRBV6-2/TRBV6-3	TRBJ2-5	TRBD2
TGTGCCAGCAGTGAATATCAGAAAAGCGGGACCCTCACCGGGGAGCTGTTTTTT	CASSEYQKSGTLTGELFF	NA	TRBV25-1	TRBJ2-2	TRBD2
TGCGCCAGCAGTTTGGAAAGCAACTACAATGAGCAGTTCTTC	CASSLESNYNEQFF	few	TRBV5-1	TRBJ2-1	NA
TGTGCCAGCAGTTACTCCACTAGCGGGGAGTCTAGCACAGATACGCAGTATTTT	CASSYSTSGESSTDTQYF	few	TRBV6-5	TRBJ2-3	TRBD2
TGCGCCAGCAGCTCCTCAGGGGGCAAAAACATTCAGTACTTC	CASSSSGGKNIQYF	NA	TRBV5-1	TRBJ2-4	TRBD1
TGTGCCAGCAGCCACCGGACAGTCAGCACAGATACGCAGTATTTT	CASSHRTVSTDTQYF	NA	TRBV12-1	TRBJ2-3	NA
TGTGCCAGGTCGTATCAGCTGTTTTTT	CARSYQLFF	few	TRBV12-3/TRBV12-4	TRBJ2-2	NA
TGTGCCAGCAGTCTCACAGGCTCTGGGAGAGAGACCCAGTACTTC	CASSLTGSGRETQYF	NA	TRBV12-3/TRBV12-4	TRBJ2-5	NA
TGCAGTGCTGACCTAGCGGAAACGTACAATGAGCAGTTCTTC	CSADLAETYNEQFF	few	TRBV20-1	TRBJ2-1	TRBD2
TGCGCCAGCAGCGGCGTAGGTAGGACACAAGAGACCCAGTACTTC	CASSGVGRTQETQYF	many	TRBV5-1	TRBJ2-5	NA
TGCGCCAGCAGCTTGGGGTCTAGCGGTTTCACCGGGGAGCTGTTTTTT	CASSLGSSGFTGELFF	NA	TRBV5-1	TRBJ2-2	TRBD2
TGTGCCAGCAGCTTGGGTTCGGAGCCCCAGCATTTT	CASSLGSEPQHF	few	TRBV7-9	TRBJ1-5	NA
TGTGCCAGCAGTGCGCCTAGCGGACTCACAGATACGCAGTATTTT	CASSAPSGLTDTQYF	NA	TRBV28	TRBJ2-3	TRBD2
TGTGCCAGCAGTTTCGGGGGGGCCTATGGCTACACCTTC	CASSFGGAYGYTF	NA	TRBV12-3/TRBV12-4	TRBJ1-2	NA
TGCGCCAGCAGCTTGGAGCGGGGCACCTACGAGCAGTACTTC	CASSLERGTYEQYF	NA	TRBV5-1	TRBJ2-7	TRBD2
TGTGCCAGCACAGGACGGGACCCCCAAGAGACCCAGTACTTC	CASTGRDPQETQYF	NA	TRBV18	TRBJ2-5	NA
TGCAGCGTTTTGGTGAGCACAGATACGCAGTATTTT	CSVLVSTDTQYF	NA	TRBV29-1	TRBJ2-3	NA
TGCGCCAGCAGTCAACGAGGGGTAGCCGGAGATACGCAGTATTTT	CASSQRGVAGDTQYF	many	TRBV5-1	TRBJ2-3	NA
TGCGCCAGCAGCTTGGTTCGGGGGGGGAGCGAGCAGTTCTTC	CASSLVRGGSEQFF	few	TRBV5-1	TRBJ2-1	TRBD2
TGTGCCAGCAGTCTGGATACCGAATATTCACCCCTCCACTTT	CASSLDTEYSPLHF	NA	TRBV2	TRBJ1-6	NA
TGTGCCAGCAGTTGGGGGGGGACAGGGGGCGGCACAGATACGCAGTATTTT	CASSWGGTGGGTDTQYF	few	TRBV6-5	TRBJ2-3	TRBD1
TGTGCCAGCAGTTACTCGCGCACCGGGACAGGAGCATATAATTCACCCCTCCACTTT	CASSYSRTGTGAYNSPLHF	few	TRBV6-5	TRBJ1-6	TRBD1
TGTGCCAGCACCCCCACCCGGATGGCCCCTAGGGATACGCAGTATTTT	CASTPTRMAPRDTQYF	NA	TRBV7-2	TRBJ2-3	NA
TGTGCCATAAGACAGTTGAACACTGAAGCTTTCTTT	CAIRQLNTEAFF	many	TRBV10-3	TRBJ1-1	NA